This is a list of T cell receptor beta chains from one sample in a study of control samples from healthy donors and cancer patients. Using immunoSEQ multiplex PCR, the repertoire was profiled, and TCRdb retains in-frame clones only, with some absent. The sample has some 90,000 clones, approximately 90% seen once. What was sequenced was blood. These receptors were collected from a woman in her thirties in good health. CDR3s include the opening cysteine and the closing phenylalanine or tryptophan. A D gene is named only where the DNA matches it firmly. Rows give clone size only sometimes, using once, few, many, or a class for an expanded clone.

.	TRBV18	TRBD2	TRBJ2-2	CASSPLAGGNTGELFF	TGTGCCAGCTCACCACTAGCGGGAGGGAACACCGGGGAGCTGTTTTTT
.	TRBV18	.	TRBJ2-4	CASSPLGDLAKNIQYF	TGTGCCAGCTCACCTTTAGGGGATCTAGCCAAAAACATTCAGTACTTC
.	TRBV6-5	TRBD1	TRBJ1-6	CASRMGQGGSPLHF	TGTGCCAGCCGAATGGGACAGGGCGGTTCACCCCTCCACTTT
.	TRBV5-6	.	TRBJ1-6	CASREGLYNSPLHF	TGTGCCAGCAGAGAGGGCCTCTATAATTCACCCCTCCACTTT
few	TRBV12-3/TRBV12-4	.	TRBJ2-1	CASSLGGNEQFF	TGTGCCAGCAGTTTAGGGGGCAATGAGCAGTTCTTC
once	TRBV6-6	.	TRBJ2-7	CASSYSGSYEQYF	TGTGCCAGCAGTTATTCCGGTAGCTACGAGCAGTACTTC
.	TRBV18	.	TRBJ1-1	CASSPFGVVSEAFF	TGTGCCAGCTCACCTTTCGGGGTGGTATCTGAAGCTTTCTTT
.	TRBV2	.	TRBJ1-4	CASSVAGTTNEKLFF	TGTGCCAGCAGTGTAGCAGGGACAACTAATGAAAAACTGTTTTTT
.	TRBV27	TRBD1	TRBJ1-4	CASTGGTNEKLFF	TGTGCCAGCACAGGGGGGACTAATGAAAAACTGTTTTTT
.	TRBV7-9	TRBD2	TRBJ2-7	CASSLALGLAGVEQYF	TGTGCCAGCAGCTTAGCGCTCGGACTAGCGGGAGTCGAGCAGTACTTC
once	TRBV3-1/TRBV3-2	.	TRBJ2-1	CASSQRGARVRGREQFF	TGTGCCAGCAGCCAAAGAGGGGCCCGGGTCCGGGGGCGGGAGCAGTTCTTC
.	TRBV4-1	.	TRBJ1-2	CASSQVIDYGYTF	TGCGCCAGCAGCCAAGTTATCGACTATGGCTACACCTTC
.	TRBV19	TRBD1	TRBJ2-1	CASSIWTGYNEQFF	TGTGCCAGTAGTATCTGGACAGGGTACAATGAGCAGTTCTTC
.	TRBV28	TRBD2	TRBJ2-7	CASYSQAGGLGEQYF	TGTGCCAGCTACTCGCAGGCGGGAGGTTTGGGCGAGCAGTACTTC
.	TRBV7-2	.	TRBJ1-5	CASSLVGNQPQHF	TGTGCCAGCAGCTTAGTGGGAAATCAGCCCCAGCATTTT
.	TRBV5-4	.	TRBJ2-7	CASSPSGRPYEQYF	TGTGCCAGCAGCCCGTCGGGCAGACCCTACGAGCAGTACTTC
.	TRBV6-2/TRBV6-3	.	TRBJ2-6	CASSRTGSGANVLTF	TGTGCCAGCAGCCGAACAGGGTCTGGGGCCAACGTCCTGACTTTC
.	TRBV28	TRBD1	TRBJ1-1	CASSSGTGGSAEAFF	TGTGCCAGCAGTTCCGGGACAGGGGGTAGTGCTGAAGCTTTCTTT
.	TRBV28	.	TRBJ1-5	CASIYSGGLFNQPQHF	TGTGCCAGCATTTACTCCGGCGGGCTTTTCAATCAGCCCCAGCATTTT
.	TRBV5-1	TRBD1	TRBJ1-1	CASISTGGQEGTEAFF	TGCGCCAGCATAAGTACAGGGGGACAGGAGGGCACTGAAGCTTTCTTT
.	TRBV3-1/TRBV3-2	.	TRBJ1-3	CASSQYLRFGEGNTIYF	TGTGCCAGCAGCCAGTACTTACGGTTCGGAGAGGGAAACACCATATATTTT
few	TRBV7-6	.	TRBJ2-1	CASGRSSYNEQFF	TGTGCCAGCGGACGGAGCTCCTACAATGAGCAGTTCTTC
few	TRBV5-3	.	TRBJ2-3	CARSLDCFLARTDTQYF	TGTGCCAGAAGCTTGGACTGCTTCCTTGCCCGCACAGATACGCAGTATTTT
.	TRBV27	TRBD1	TRBJ1-2	CASSLLTGYGYTF	TGTGCCAGCAGTTTACTGACAGGGTATGGCTACACCTTC
.	TRBV5-4	TRBD1	TRBJ1-6	CASSYRWEGALAFTLHF	TGTGCCAGCAGCTATCGCTGGGAGGGGGCGCTTGCCTTCACCCTCCACTTT
.	TRBV25-1	.	TRBJ2-1	CASSDLDTWGEQFF	TGTGCCAGCAGTGATCTGGACACATGGGGGGAGCAGTTCTTC
.	TRBV18	.	TRBJ2-7	CASSTGPSYEQYF	TGTGCCAGCTCAACCGGGCCCTCCTACGAGCAGTACTTC
.	TRBV28	.	TRBJ1-5	CASSLGGTILQPQHF	TGTGCCAGCAGTTTAGGTGGGACAATCCTCCAGCCCCAGCATTTT
once	TRBV9	.	TRBJ2-3	CASSAGEDTQYF	TGTGCCAGCAGCGCGGGGGAGGATACGCAGTATTTT
once	TRBV19	.	TRBJ1-4	CASSIPRGGAREKLFF	TGTGCCAGTAGTATACCCCGAGGGGGGGCGCGTGAAAAACTGTTTTTT
.	TRBV12-3/TRBV12-4	.	TRBJ1-6	CASKTEGVSPLHF	TGTGCCAGCAAAACAGAGGGGGTTTCACCCCTCCACTTT
.	TRBV3-1/TRBV3-2	.	TRBJ1-2	CASSQNVVAGRYGYTF	TGTGCCAGCAGCCAAAACGTGGTGGCAGGAAGGTATGGCTACACCTTC
.	TRBV6-5	TRBD1	TRBJ1-2	CASSYTTGAGYGYTF	TGTGCCAGCAGTTATACGACAGGGGCGGGCTATGGCTACACCTTC
few	TRBV4-1	TRBD1	TRBJ1-2	CASSRDSGNYGYTF	TGCGCCAGCAGCCGGGACAGCGGTAACTATGGCTACACCTTC
.	TRBV2	.	TRBJ1-1	CASRRRLGAEAFF	TGTGCCAGCCGCCGGCGCCTTGGCGCTGAAGCTTTCTTT
.	TRBV6-1	TRBD2	TRBJ2-3	CASSETSGGADTQYF	TGTGCCAGCAGTGAAACTAGCGGGGGGGCAGATACGCAGTATTTT
.	TRBV27	.	TRBJ2-1	CASSGGENSYNEQFF	TGTGCCAGCAGTGGAGGGGAGAACTCCTACAATGAGCAGTTCTTC
.	TRBV6-5	TRBD1	TRBJ1-3	CASSYRQGDTIYF	TGTGCCAGCAGCTACCGACAGGGAGACACCATATATTTT
.	TRBV9	.	TRBJ1-1	CASSVADRMNTEAFF	TGTGCCAGCAGCGTAGCAGACAGGATGAACACTGAAGCTTTCTTT
.	TRBV6-5	.	TRBJ1-1	CASSYVGPSAAFF	TGTGCCAGCAGTTACGTTGGCCCCTCGGCGGCTTTCTTT